The text below deals with one TCR beta chain. Its specificity is not known. The sample belongs to a study of cytomegalovirus exposure and HLA in healthy donors. Study findings and constraints: Among CMV-associated TCR beta chains, most appeared HLA-restricted in a later analysis.

PCR was performed using 60 Vbeta and 13 Jbeta primers. TCRdb keeps only in-frame clones here, not all; method: immunoSEQ multiplex PCR. The sample holds about 140,000 clones; approximately 77% are singletons and the top ten take 1.3% to 1.5%. V gave up 7 bases and J gave up 8 bases, with 20 bases separating them. The CDR3 is 14 residues long. Germline V gene data show CDR1 as LNHDA and CDR2 as SQIVND (reference sequence). This clonotype was sampled from a middle-aged woman in good health and CMV-seronegative. Sample: PBMCs. The chain links TRBV19 to TRBJ1-2, with D perhaps matching TRBD1 (5 bases). CDR3 residues: CASNDNRRLGGYTF. The CDR3 bases are TGTGCCAGTAATGATAACAGGCGCCTGGGGGGCTACACCTTC.